Listed below are T cell receptor beta chains from one sample, sequenced in a study of cytomegalovirus exposure and HLA in healthy donors. Clones were read by immunoSEQ multiplex PCR, and TCRdb kept only the in-frame ones, dropping some. The table has 150,000 to 200,000 clones, 65% to 80% seen once; the top ten hold 4.7%. The sample comprised PBMCs. The receptor set was obtained from a man aged 18 to 35 in good health and CMV-seropositive. Both conserved end residues are part of each CDR3. The D gene is left open where the match is weak. Not all rows give a size; the values are once, few, many and, for expanded clones, a class.

few,TRBV6-1,13,TRBD1,TRBJ1-2,CASSEATGNGYTF
few,TRBV6-5,14,-,TRBJ2-2,CASSYAGVTGELFF
-,TRBV28,14,TRBD1,TRBJ2-1,CAIKRGRSYNEQFF
-,TRBV5-1,16,-,TRBJ2-2,CAQRRVQGANTGELFF
-,TRBV6-6,11,-,TRBJ2-3,CASSYGGTQYF
few,TRBV30,15,TRBD2,TRBJ2-1,CAWSVLAGGKDEQFF
-,TRBV5-1,14,TRBD1,TRBJ2-3,CASTTDRGTDTQYF
-,TRBV19,16,-,TRBJ1-3,CASSIDGRSSGNTIYF
-,TRBV5-4,16,TRBD1,TRBJ1-4,CASSLEGAGANEKLFF
medium-sized,TRBV4-1,15,TRBD2,TRBJ2-1,CASRSSSGSWNEQFF
once,TRBV5-1,16,-,TRBJ2-2,CASSLETSENTGELFF
-,TRBV27,13,-,TRBJ2-5,CASSPDSQETQYF
-,TRBV5-4,16,-,TRBJ1-3,CASSREASSSGNTIYF
-,TRBV12-5,14,TRBD2,TRBJ2-1,CASGLNGRAGEQFF
-,TRBV19,12,-,TRBJ2-5,CASSKEVGIQYF
-,TRBV30,17,TRBD1,TRBJ1-5,CAWSSGQGGGPYQPQHF
-,TRBV2,15,TRBD1,TRBJ1-6,CASSDETGDNSPLHF
once,TRBV11-2,16,TRBD2,TRBJ2-1,CASSLSSGGSYNEQFF
-,TRBV11-1,18,TRBD1,TRBJ2-2,CASSLGSNRDRLTGELFF
-,TRBV6-1,12,-,TRBJ1-6,CASRTGNSPLHF
few,TRBV5-8,16,-,TRBJ1-4,CASSLTLTGVNEKLFF
-,TRBV27,16,-,TRBJ1-1,CASSPSSGLMNTEAFF
-,TRBV5-8,18,-,TRBJ1-2,CASSWAQGGVVSNYGYTF
-,TRBV18,14,TRBD1,TRBJ1-1,CASSGTGMNTEAFF
-,TRBV5-5,16,-,TRBJ1-4,CASRERIGATNEKLFF
-,TRBV6-6,16,-,TRBJ1-2,CASSNRGGDVVGGYTF
-,TRBV2,15,TRBD1,TRBJ1-1,CALAGQGLSYTEAFF
once,TRBV11-2,13,-,TRBJ1-4,CASSQQGRSALFF
-,TRBV6-1,15,TRBD1,TRBJ1-5,CASQIPGGGNQPQHF
-,TRBV2,15,TRBD2,TRBJ2-3,CASSRTSGSADTQYF
-,TRBV10-2,12,-,TRBJ2-3,CASSVEEDTQYF
once,TRBV11-2,15,-,TRBJ2-2,CASSLVSRNTGELFF
-,TRBV7-2,16,TRBD2,TRBJ2-1,CASSLVVGGSYNEQFF
few,TRBV29-1,15,TRBD2,TRBJ2-1,CSVEGTSGNYNEQFF
-,TRBV29-1,11,-,TRBJ1-1,CSVTRDTEAFF
-,TRBV19,17,TRBD1,TRBJ2-1,CASSIRGMGTGYNEQFF
once,TRBV30,15,-,TRBJ2-1,CAWSGMGAGGYEQFF
few,TRBV9,15,-,TRBJ1-2,CATSPDSFSDYGYTF